This passage covers 12 T cell receptor beta chains from one sample sequenced in a study of glioma-infiltrating T cells after dendritic cell vaccination (dated by TCRdb to the mid-2010s). The protocol used for the library was the immunoSEQ multiplex PCR assay. What TCRdb holds here is the immuneACCESS table cut down to in-frame rearrangements. Part of the clones is not present; checked against another copy, under half of the missing clones reflect an unresolved V gene, and the others are unexplained. In all, the sample holds nearly 85,000 clones, and 80% to 90% of those were seen once. The ten top clones hold 3% to 4% of the sample. Sequenced material: blood, taken before dendritic cell vaccination. The receptors shown here come from a human donor with glioblastoma.

The chain has TRBV13 and TRBJ2-4; TRBD2 matches 11 bases. Trimming at V came to 5 bases and at J to 0 bases, leaving 6 bases not matched to a gene. CDR1 and CDR2 from the germline V gene are PRHDT and FYEKMQ (reference sequence). The CDR3 extends over 17 amino acids. For the CDR3, the DNA is TGTGCCAGCAGCACTCGGACTAGCGGGTTAGCCAAAAACATTCAGTACTTC. Protein: CASSTRTSGLAKNIQYF. The entire variable domain, with the rest obtained from reference TRBV13 and TRBJ2-4, is as follows: AAGVIQSPRHLIKEKRETATLKCYPIPRHDTVYWYQQGPGQDPQFLISFYEKMQSDKGSIPDRFSAQQFSDYHSELNMSSLELGDSALYFCASSTRTSGLAKNIQYFGAGTRLSVL.

This chain joins TRBV19 and TRBJ1-2, with D hard to call. Trimming took 1 base from V and 0 from J, leaving 15 bases between them. The germline CDR1 and CDR2 sequences are LNHDA and SQIVND (reference sequence). The CDR3 is 17 amino acids. The CDR3 nucleotides are TGTGCCAGTAGTATAGGTGGAGGGAACACTGCTAACTATGGCTACACCTTC. This translates into CASSIGGGNTANYGYTF.

This sequence joins TRBV7-2 and TRBJ2-1, with 8 bases aligning to TRBD2. There are 14 residues in the CDR3. The V gene end was trimmed by 6 bases and the J gene end by 0 bases; junction bases not matched to a gene: 1. Germline-derived CDR1 and CDR2 are SGHTA and FQGNSA. The CDR3 is CASRAGDSYNEQFF. The CDR3 DNA sequence: TGTGCCAGCAGAGCGGGGGACTCCTACAATGAGCAGTTCTTC.

Concerning this clone: It is unclear where the CDR3 begins or ends on the DNA, so no DNA is shown, and the CDR3 is as TCRdb lists it. The chain has TRBV30 and TRBJ2-3; TRBD2, the D gene given by the table, was not confirmed from the DNA. 15 amino acids form the CDR3, both terminal residues included. Germline V gene data show CDR1 as GTSNPN and CDR2 as SVGIG (reference sequence). Here the CDR3 reads CAWSVGTFGADTQYF.

V usage is TRBV4-1 and J usage is TRBJ2-3; 12 nucleotides line up with TRBD2. After removal of 1 base from V and 4 bases from J, the junction contained 3 bases not matched to a gene. This CDR3 is built from 16 residues. From germline, CDR1 is MGHRA and CDR2 YSYEKL. CDR3: CASSQAGLAGADTQYF. CDR3 nucleotides: TGCGCCAGCAGCCAAGCGGGACTAGCGGGCGCAGATACGCAGTATTTT.

The rearrangement uses TRBV9 and TRBJ2-1; a weak D match, TRBD2 (5 bases). The CDR3 contains 15 residues. Germline CDR1 reads SGDLS; CDR2 reads YYNGEE. V lost 0 bases, J lost 5 bases, and 12 bases lay in between. CDR3 loop: CASSVDPGLNNEQFF. DNA for the CDR3: TGTGCCAGCAGCGTAGATCCGGGGTTAAACAATGAGCAGTTCTTC.

V is TRBV7-3 and J is TRBJ2-5, with 7 bases fitting TRBD1. This CDR3 comprises 15 residues. Per germline, CDR1 SGHTA and CDR2 FQGTGA. V gave up 5 bases and J gave up 4 bases; unmatched junction bases: 10. In nucleotides, the CDR3 is TGTGCCAGCAGCGTAGAGGGACAGCCTTTAGAGACCCAGTACTTC. It translates to CASSVEGQPLETQYF.

This CDR3 reads CASSLLGVGGISAGELFF. The CDR3 DNA reads TGTGCCAGCAGCTTGCTTGGTGTGGGAGGGATCTCGGCCGGGGAGCTGTTTTTT. The rearrangement links TRBV5-6 to TRBJ2-2; 7 nucleotides line up with TRBD2. The V and J ends lost 1 base and 6 bases, in that order; junction bases with no gene match: 15. The CDR3 has 18 residues. Germline lookup yields CDR1 SGHDT and CDR2 YYEEEE.

The gene calls are TRBV19 and TRBJ1-2; the D is unclear. The CDR3 is 14 amino acids. The V gene's germline CDR1 is LNHDA and CDR2 SQIVND (reference sequence). The germline V and J ends were trimmed by 5 bases and 7 bases, with 17 bases remaining between them. CDR3 coding DNA: TGTGCCAGTAGTGCCCTTCTAAGTAGCGGTGGCTACACCTTC. This sequence encodes CASSALLSSGGYTF.

The gene calls are TRBV20-1 and TRBJ1-2; no clear D. CDR3 size: 11 residues. Germline CDR1 is DFQATT and CDR2 is SNEGSKA (reference sequence). Trimming took off 7 bases at V and 4 bases at J, with 10 bases between the two ends. DNA of the CDR3: TGCAGTGTCAAGCGTGTCTATGGCTACACCTTC. Translated: CSVKRVYGYTF.

The chain joins TRBV4-1 to TRBJ1-2; TRBD1 is a possible D gene (5 bases). The germline V gene encodes CDR1 MGHRA and CDR2 YSYEKL. V lost 2 bases and J 4 bases, leaving 8 bases between the germline ends. The CDR3 extends over 13 amino acids. CDR3 sequence (DNA): TGCGCCAGCAGCCAAACAGGATCCTATGGCTACACCTTC. Protein sequence: CASSQTGSYGYTF.

As DNA, the CDR3 is TGTGCCAGCAGTACGAACAGGGTTCGCGTCACCGGGGAGCTGTTTTTT. It codes for CASSTNRVRVTGELFF. The rearrangement uses TRBV2 and TRBJ2-2; D may be TRBD1 (6 bases). The CDR3 sequence is 16 residues long. CDR1 and CDR2 from the germline V gene are SNHLY and FYNNEI. Trimming removed 5 bases at V and 4 bases at J, with 17 bases between.